This is a list of T cell receptor beta chains from one sample in a study of identical twins. TCRdb re-derived calls from the 5' RACE reads in MiXCR, one entry per CDR3 protein. Of approximately 890,000 distinct CDR3 sequences in the sample, approximately 13% were seen once. The same data also contributed to another study, on yellow fever vaccine responses in identical twins.

The sample was PBMCs. Every receptor here comes from a woman aged 18-29 years in good health. Both conserved end residues are part of each CDR3. D genes are given only for firm matches. Not every row has a clone size; where given, it reads once, few, many or a size class.

v_gene	abundance	j_gene	d_gene	CDR3aa	CDR3nt
TRBV5-1	.	TRBJ2-3	TRBD2	CASSPRTPGGVSDTQYF	TGCGCCAGCAGTCCCCGCACCCCGGGGGGGGTGTCAGATACGCAGTATTTT
TRBV12-3/TRBV12-4	.	TRBJ1-2	.	CASSLRNNYGYTF	TGTGCCAGCAGTTTAAGGAATAACTATGGCTACACCTTC
TRBV12-3/TRBV12-4	few	TRBJ2-1	TRBD1	CASSRQGQLYNEQFF	TGTGCCAGCAGCCGCCAGGGACAGCTTTACAATGAGCAGTTCTTC
TRBV7-2	.	TRBJ2-7	.	CASSFVGQGYEQYF	TGTGCCAGCAGCTTTGTGGGGCAGGGTTACGAGCAGTACTTC
TRBV24-1	many	TRBJ2-5	.	CATSDFRETQYF	TGTGCCACCAGTGATTTTAGGGAGACCCAGTACTTC
TRBV6-1	few	TRBJ2-1	TRBD2	CASRAGASYNEQFF	TGTGCCAGCAGAGCGGGGGCTTCCTACAATGAGCAGTTCTTC
TRBV18	.	TRBJ2-7	TRBD1	CASSPGTVLYEQYF	TGTGCCAGCTCACCCGGGACAGTCCTGTACGAGCAGTACTTC
TRBV14	many	TRBJ2-3	.	CASSQDLPDTQYF	TGTGCCAGCAGCCAAGACCTCCCAGATACGCAGTATTTT
TRBV7-2	many	TRBJ2-7	.	CASSLASPGAVTHREQYF	TGTGCCAGCAGCTTAGCCAGCCCGGGGGCGGTTACGCACCGAGAGCAGTACTTC
TRBV2	.	TRBJ2-2	TRBD1	CASSEYPGGDTGELFF	TGTGCCAGCAGTGAATATCCAGGGGGCGACACCGGGGAGCTGTTTTTT
TRBV9	many	TRBJ1-1	.	CASSVGRGNTEAFF	TGTGCCAGCAGCGTAGGTAGGGGGAACACTGAAGCTTTCTTT
TRBV25-1	few	TRBJ2-1	TRBD2	CASSESGLADSYNEQFF	TGTGCCAGCAGTGAATCCGGACTAGCGGACTCCTACAATGAGCAGTTCTTC
TRBV18	few	TRBJ2-1	.	CASSRALDGEQFF	TGTGCCAGCTCACGGGCGCTGGACGGTGAGCAGTTCTTC
TRBV7-9	many	TRBJ2-1	TRBD2	CASTPGLAVYNEQFF	TGTGCCAGCACCCCGGGACTAGCGGTCTACAATGAGCAGTTCTTC
TRBV10-3	many	TRBJ2-3	.	CAISDNPLGDGRGMTDTQYF	TGTGCCATCAGTGATAACCCGCTCGGTGATGGGCGGGGAATGACAGATACGCAGTATTTT
TRBV15	many	TRBJ2-5	.	CATSRNPTGRETQYF	TGTGCCACCAGCAGGAACCCTACAGGACGGGAGACCCAGTACTTC
TRBV29-1	.	TRBJ1-1	.	CSVEDLAGTKAFF	TGCAGCGTTGAAGATCTGGCAGGGACTAAAGCTTTCTTT
TRBV18	.	TRBJ2-1	TRBD1	CASSPGTGTTTGLSNEQFF	TGTGCCAGCTCACCCGGGACAGGAACTACCACGGGGCTTAGCAATGAGCAGTTCTTC
TRBV10-3	few	TRBJ2-7	TRBD2	CAISPGLASTTALPSYAEQYF	TGTGCCATCAGCCCGGGACTAGCGTCTACCACCGCACTACCCTCATATGCGGAGCAGTACTTC
TRBV5-1	.	TRBJ2-7	TRBD2	CASSFGGDYYEQYF	TGCGCCAGCAGCTTCGGGGGGGATTACTACGAGCAGTACTTC
TRBV5-1	many	TRBJ2-7	TRBD2	CASSPKTSADYEQYF	TGCGCCAGCAGCCCCAAGACTAGCGCCGACTACGAGCAGTACTTC
TRBV18	.	TRBJ2-3	.	CASSPQRGGSTDTQYF	TGTGCCAGCTCACCACAAAGGGGTGGTAGCACAGATACGCAGTATTTT
TRBV2	.	TRBJ2-1	TRBD1	CASSEQGVNEQFF	TGTGCCAGCAGTGAACAGGGGGTGAATGAGCAGTTCTTC
TRBV20-1	.	TRBJ2-1	TRBD2	CCALNPGGSSYNEQFF	TGCTGTGCTCTCAACCCGGGGGGAAGCTCCTACAATGAGCAGTTCTTC
TRBV12-3/TRBV12-4	.	TRBJ2-1	.	CASISHDEQFF	TGTGCCAGCATATCTCACGATGAGCAGTTCTTC
TRBV28	.	TRBJ2-7	.	CASKGDVGLYEQYF	TGTGCCAGCAAAGGGGACGTAGGACTCTACGAGCAGTACTTC
TRBV10-3	.	TRBJ2-3	TRBD1	CAISPVGTGITDTQYF	TGTGCCATCAGTCCAGTTGGGACAGGGATTACAGATACGCAGTATTTT
TRBV7-9	.	TRBJ2-1	.	CASSWQPHYNEQFF	TGTGCCAGCAGCTGGCAGCCCCACTACAATGAGCAGTTCTTC
TRBV4-1	.	TRBJ2-3	TRBD2	CASSLTSGSPDTQYF	TGCGCCAGCAGCCTGACTAGCGGGAGCCCAGATACGCAGTATTTT
TRBV12-3/TRBV12-4	many	TRBJ2-7	TRBD2	CASRLGTSGSYEQYF	TGTGCCAGCAGACTCGGGACTAGCGGCTCCTACGAGCAGTACTTC
TRBV28	many	TRBJ1-1	.	CASPASTRGLGNTEAFF	TGTGCCAGCCCGGCTTCAACTCGGGGATTAGGGAACACTGAAGCTTTCTTT
TRBV12-3/TRBV12-4	.	TRBJ2-1	.	CASSTSGVALNEQFF	TGTGCCAGCAGTACATCAGGGGTAGCACTCAATGAGCAGTTCTTC
TRBV12-3/TRBV12-4	many	TRBJ1-1	.	CASSTQGLPKSEAFF	TGTGCCAGCAGTACACAGGGACTGCCCAAAAGTGAAGCTTTCTTT
TRBV19	.	TRBJ2-7	TRBD1	CASRGQISEQYF	TGTGCCAGCAGGGGGCAAATCTCCGAGCAGTACTTC
TRBV29-1	.	TRBJ2-2	.	CSVREGTGELFF	TGCAGCGTTCGGGAAGGCACCGGGGAGCTGTTTTTT
TRBV28	many	TRBJ2-1	.	CASSLGQGGEQFF	TGTGCCAGCAGTTTAGGCCAGGGAGGCGAGCAGTTCTTC